This T cell receptor (beta chain) appears in the sequencing data of a study of shared T cell receptors in the human thymus. Method: immunoSEQ multiplex PCR; TCRdb's copy keeps in-frame clones and lacks some. The data contain 650,000 to 950,000 clones, 70% to 90% of them seen just once; the ten biggest clones take up more than 0.008%. Germline CDR1 and CDR2: SGHVS and FQNEAQ. Trimming took off 3 bases at V and 4 bases at J, with 12 bases between the two ends. The CDR3 loop spans 14 amino acids. This sample also belongs to another study, concerning human thymus T cells. According to that study: V and J genes seemed to be used with bias in thymic and blood repertoires. Unrelated individuals reportedly shared highly overlapping thymic TCR repertoires.

The sample comprised thymocytes. The receptor was isolated from a girl less than two years old with a congenital heart defect. This chain links TRBV7-8 with TRBJ1-2; no clear D gene. The CDR3 sequence is CASSFGDFGYGYTF. The DNA for the CDR3 is TGTGCCAGCAGCTTCGGTGATTTCGGCTATGGCTACACCTTC.